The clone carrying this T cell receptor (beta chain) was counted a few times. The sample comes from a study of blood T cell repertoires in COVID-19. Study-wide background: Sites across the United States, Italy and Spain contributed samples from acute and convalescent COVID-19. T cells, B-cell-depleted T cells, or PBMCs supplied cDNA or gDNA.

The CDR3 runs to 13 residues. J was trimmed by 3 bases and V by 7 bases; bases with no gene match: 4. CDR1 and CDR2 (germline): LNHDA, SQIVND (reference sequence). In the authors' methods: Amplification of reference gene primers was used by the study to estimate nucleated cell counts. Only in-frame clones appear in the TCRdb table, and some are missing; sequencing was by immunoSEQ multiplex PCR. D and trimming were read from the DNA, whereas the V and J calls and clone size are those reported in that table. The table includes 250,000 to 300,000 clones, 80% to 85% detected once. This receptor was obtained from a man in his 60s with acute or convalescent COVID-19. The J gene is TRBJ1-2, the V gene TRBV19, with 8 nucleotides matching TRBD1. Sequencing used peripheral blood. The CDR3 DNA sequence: TGTGCCAGTAAACAGGGGGGTGACTATGGCTACACCTTC. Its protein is CASKQGGDYGYTF. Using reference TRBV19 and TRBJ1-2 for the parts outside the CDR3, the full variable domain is DGGITQSPKYLFRKEGQNVTLSCEQNLNHDAMYWYRQDPGQGLRLIYYSQIVNDFQKGDIAEGYSVSREKKESFPLTVTSAQKNPTAFYLCASKQGGDYGYTFGSGTRLTVV.